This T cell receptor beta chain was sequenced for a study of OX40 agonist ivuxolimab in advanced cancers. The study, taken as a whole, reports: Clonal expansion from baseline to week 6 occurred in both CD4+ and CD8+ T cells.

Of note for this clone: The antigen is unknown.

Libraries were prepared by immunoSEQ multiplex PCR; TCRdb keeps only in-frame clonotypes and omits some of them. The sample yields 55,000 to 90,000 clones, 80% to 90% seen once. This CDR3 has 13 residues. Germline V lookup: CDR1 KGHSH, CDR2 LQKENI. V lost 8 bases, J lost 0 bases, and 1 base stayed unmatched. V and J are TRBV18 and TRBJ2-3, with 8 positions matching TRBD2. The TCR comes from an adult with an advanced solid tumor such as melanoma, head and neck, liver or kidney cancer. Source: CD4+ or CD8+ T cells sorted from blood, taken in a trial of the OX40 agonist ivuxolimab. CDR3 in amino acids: CASPSGSTDTQYF. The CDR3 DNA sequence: TGTGCCAGCCCTAGCGGGAGCACAGATACGCAGTATTTT.